This T cell receptor beta chain is drawn from a study of T cell responses to AZD1222 COVID-19 vaccine. Study findings and constraints: There were repertoire samples only from the period after the peak T cell response. Epitopes outside B.1.351 and B.1.1.7 mutated regions reportedly drew nearly half of spike TCRs. White British donors predominated, females outnumbered males, and clonal diversity was possibly underestimated.

The length of the CDR3 is 15 residues. Germline CDR1 and CDR2: SGHRS and YFSETQ. The ends lost 5 bases at V and 3 bases at J; junction bases unmatched: 10. The method was immunoSEQ multiplex PCR; TCRdb's version includes in-frame clones alone and lacks a portion of them. Of approximately 130,000 clones listed, over 75% are singletons. Notes on this clone: The antigen remains undetermined.

The chain recombines TRBV5-1 with TRBJ1-2; TRBD1 matches 7 bases. This clonotype originated in an adult who received the MenACWY meningococcal vaccine as a control. The sample here was peripheral blood, taken 28 days after the second dose of the MenACWY control vaccine. This CDR3 is CASRPGGHTDYGYTF. In DNA form, the CDR3 reads TGCGCCAGCAGGCCAGGGGGGCACACTGACTATGGCTACACCTTC.